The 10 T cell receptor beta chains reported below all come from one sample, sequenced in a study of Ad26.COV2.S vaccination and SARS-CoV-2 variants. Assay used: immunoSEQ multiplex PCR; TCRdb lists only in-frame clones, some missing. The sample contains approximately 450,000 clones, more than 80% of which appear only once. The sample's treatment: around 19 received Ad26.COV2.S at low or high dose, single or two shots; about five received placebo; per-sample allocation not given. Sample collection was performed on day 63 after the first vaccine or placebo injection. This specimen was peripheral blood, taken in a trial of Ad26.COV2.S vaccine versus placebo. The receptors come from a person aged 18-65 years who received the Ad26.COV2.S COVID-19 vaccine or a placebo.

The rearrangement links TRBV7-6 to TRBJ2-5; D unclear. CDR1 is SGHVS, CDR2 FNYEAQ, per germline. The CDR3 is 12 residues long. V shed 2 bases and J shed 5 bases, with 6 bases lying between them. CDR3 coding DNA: TGTGCCAGCAGCTTACTAGAGGAGACCCAGTACTTC. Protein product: CASSLLEETQYF.

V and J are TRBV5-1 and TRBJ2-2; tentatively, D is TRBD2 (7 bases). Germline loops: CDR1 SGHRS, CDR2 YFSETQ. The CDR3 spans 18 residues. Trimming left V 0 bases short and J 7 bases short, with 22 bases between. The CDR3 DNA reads TGCGCCAGCAGCTTGGGGGGGCTAGCGGAACTCCAAGGCGGGGAGCTGTTTTTT. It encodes CASSLGGLAELQGGELFF. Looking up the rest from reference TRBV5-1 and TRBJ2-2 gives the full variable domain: KAGVTQTPRYLIKTRGQQVTLSCSPISGHRSVSWYQQTPGQGLQFLFEYFSETQRNKGNFPGRFSGRQFSNSRSEMNVSTLELGDSALYLCASSLGGLAELQGGELFFGEGSRLTVL.

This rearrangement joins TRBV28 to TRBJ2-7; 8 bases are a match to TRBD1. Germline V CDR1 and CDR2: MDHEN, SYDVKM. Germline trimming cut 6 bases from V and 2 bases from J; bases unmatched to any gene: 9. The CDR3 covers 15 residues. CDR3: CASSPDRGFTYEQYF. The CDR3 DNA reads TGTGCCAGCAGCCCCGACAGGGGATTCACCTACGAGCAGTACTTC.

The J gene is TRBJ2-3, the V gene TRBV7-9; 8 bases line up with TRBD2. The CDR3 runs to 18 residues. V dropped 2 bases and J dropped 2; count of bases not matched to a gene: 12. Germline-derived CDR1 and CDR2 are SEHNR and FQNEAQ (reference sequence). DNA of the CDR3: TGTGCCAGCAGCTTAACCCAACTGGCTAGCGGGTACACAGATACGCAGTATTTT. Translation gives CASSLTQLASGYTDTQYF.

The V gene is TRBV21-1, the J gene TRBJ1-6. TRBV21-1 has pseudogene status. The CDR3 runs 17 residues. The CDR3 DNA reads TGTGCCAGCAGCAAAGCGGGCGGCAGCTCCTATAATTCACCCCTCCACTTT. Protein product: CASSKAGGSSYNSPLHF.

The CDR3 loop is CASSLLLGQSYEQYF. CDR3 nucleotide sequence: TGTGCCAGCAGCTTACTCTTGGGCCAATCCTACGAGCAGTACTTC. The chain employs TRBV7-2 and TRBJ2-7; D remains unclear. V shed 2 bases and J shed 1 base, with 12 bases lying between them. The CDR3 loop spans 15 amino acids. CDR1 SGHTA and CDR2 FQGNSA come from the germline V gene.

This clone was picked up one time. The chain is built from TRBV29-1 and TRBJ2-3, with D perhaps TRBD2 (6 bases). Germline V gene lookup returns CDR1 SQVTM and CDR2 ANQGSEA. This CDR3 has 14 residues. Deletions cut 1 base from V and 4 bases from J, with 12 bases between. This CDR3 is CSVEGRGIADTQYF. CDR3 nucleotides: TGCAGCGTTGAAGGCCGGGGGATTGCAGATACGCAGTATTTT.

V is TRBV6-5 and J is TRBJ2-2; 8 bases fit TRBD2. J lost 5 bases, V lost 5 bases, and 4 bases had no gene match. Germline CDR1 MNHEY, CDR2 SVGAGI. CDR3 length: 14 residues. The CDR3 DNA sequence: TGTGCCAGCAGTAGCGGGAGAGGGACCGGGGAGCTGTTTTTT. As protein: CASSSGRGTGELFF.

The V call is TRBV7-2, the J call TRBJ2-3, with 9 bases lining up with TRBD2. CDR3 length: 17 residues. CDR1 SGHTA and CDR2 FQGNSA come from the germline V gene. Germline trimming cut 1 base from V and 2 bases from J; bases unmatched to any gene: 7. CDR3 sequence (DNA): TGTGCCAGCAGCTTAGGGGGCGGGAGGGCCCACACAGATACGCAGTATTTT. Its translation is CASSLGGGRAHTDTQYF.

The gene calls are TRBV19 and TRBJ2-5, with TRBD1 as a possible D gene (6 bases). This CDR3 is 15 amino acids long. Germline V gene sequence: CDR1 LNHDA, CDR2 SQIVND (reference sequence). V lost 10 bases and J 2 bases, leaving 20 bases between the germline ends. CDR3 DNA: TGTGCCACGTTAGGTCCGGACAGCGGACAAGAGACCCAGTACTTC. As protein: CATLGPDSGQETQYF.